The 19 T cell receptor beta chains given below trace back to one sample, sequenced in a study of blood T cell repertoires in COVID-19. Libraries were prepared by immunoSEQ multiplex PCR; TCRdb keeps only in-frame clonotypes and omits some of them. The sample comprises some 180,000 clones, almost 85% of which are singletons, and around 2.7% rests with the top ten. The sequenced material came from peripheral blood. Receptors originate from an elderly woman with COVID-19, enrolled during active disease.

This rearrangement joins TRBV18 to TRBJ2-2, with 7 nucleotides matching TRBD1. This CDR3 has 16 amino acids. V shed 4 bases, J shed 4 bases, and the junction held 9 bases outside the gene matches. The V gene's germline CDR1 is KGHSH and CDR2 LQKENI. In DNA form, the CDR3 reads TGTGCCAGCTCACAACCGGGACAGTTCGCCACCGGGGAGCTGTTTTTT. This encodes CASSQPGQFATGELFF. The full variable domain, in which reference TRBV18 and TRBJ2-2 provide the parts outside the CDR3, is NAGVMQNPRHLVRRRGQEARLRCSPMKGHSHVYWYRQLPEEGLKFMVYLQKENIIDESGMPKERFSAEFPKEGPSILRIQQVVRGDSAAYFCASSQPGQFATGELFFGEGSRLTVL.

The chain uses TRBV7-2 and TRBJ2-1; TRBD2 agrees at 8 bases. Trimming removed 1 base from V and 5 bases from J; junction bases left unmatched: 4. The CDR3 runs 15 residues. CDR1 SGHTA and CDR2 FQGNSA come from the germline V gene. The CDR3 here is CASSLVAGGHNEQFF. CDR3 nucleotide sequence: TGTGCCAGCAGCTTAGTGGCGGGGGGTCACAATGAGCAGTTCTTC.

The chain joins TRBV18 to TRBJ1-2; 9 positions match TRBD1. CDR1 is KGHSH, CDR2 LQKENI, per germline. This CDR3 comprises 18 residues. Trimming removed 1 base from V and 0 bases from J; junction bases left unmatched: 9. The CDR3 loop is CASSPLPGQGFSNYGYTF. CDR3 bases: TGTGCCAGCTCACCACTTCCGGGACAGGGCTTTTCTAACTATGGCTACACCTTC. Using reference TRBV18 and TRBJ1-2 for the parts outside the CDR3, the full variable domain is NAGVMQNPRHLVRRRGQEARLRCSPMKGHSHVYWYRQLPEEGLKFMVYLQKENIIDESGMPKERFSAEFPKEGPSILRIQQVVRGDSAAYFCASSPLPGQGFSNYGYTFGSGTRLTVV.

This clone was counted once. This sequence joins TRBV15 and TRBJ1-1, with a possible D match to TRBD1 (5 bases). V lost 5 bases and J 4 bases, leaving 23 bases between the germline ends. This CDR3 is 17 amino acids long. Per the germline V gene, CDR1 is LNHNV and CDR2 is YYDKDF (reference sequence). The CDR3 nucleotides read TGTGCCACCAGCCCTCGTTGGGCCAAAAGTAGGGGCACTGAAGCTTTCTTT. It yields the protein CATSPRWAKSRGTEAFF.

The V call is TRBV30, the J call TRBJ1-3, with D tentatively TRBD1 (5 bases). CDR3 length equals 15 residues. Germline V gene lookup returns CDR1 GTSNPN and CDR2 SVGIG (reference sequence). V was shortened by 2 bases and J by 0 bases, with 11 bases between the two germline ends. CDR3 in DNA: TGTGCCTGGAGTACACAGGCCCTCTCTGGAAACACCATATATTTT. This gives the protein CAWSTQALSGNTIYF. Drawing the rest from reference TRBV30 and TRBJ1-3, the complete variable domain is SQTIHQWPATLVQPVGSPLSLECTVEGTSNPNLYWYRQAAGRGLQLLFYSVGIGQISSEVPQNLSASRPQDRQFILSSKKLLLSDSGFYLCAWSTQALSGNTIYFGEGSWLTVV.

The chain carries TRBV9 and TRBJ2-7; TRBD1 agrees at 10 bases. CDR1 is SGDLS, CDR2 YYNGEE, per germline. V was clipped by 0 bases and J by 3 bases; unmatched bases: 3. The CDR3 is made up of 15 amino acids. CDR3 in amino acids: CASSVGDRGFYEQYF. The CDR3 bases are TGTGCCAGCAGCGTAGGGGACAGGGGTTTCTACGAGCAGTACTTC.

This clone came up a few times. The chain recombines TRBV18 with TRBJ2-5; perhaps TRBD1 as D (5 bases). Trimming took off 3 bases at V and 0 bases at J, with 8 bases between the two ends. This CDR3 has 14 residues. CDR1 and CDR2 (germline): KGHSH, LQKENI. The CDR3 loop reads CASSPDSYQETQYF. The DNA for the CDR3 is TGTGCCAGCTCACCCGACAGCTACCAAGAGACCCAGTACTTC.

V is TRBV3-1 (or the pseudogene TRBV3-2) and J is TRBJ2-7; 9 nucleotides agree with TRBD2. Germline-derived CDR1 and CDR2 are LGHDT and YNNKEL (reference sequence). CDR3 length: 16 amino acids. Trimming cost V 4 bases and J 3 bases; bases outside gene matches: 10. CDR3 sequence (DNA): TGTGCCAGCAGCCCCCGGCGGGGGGGATATGGCTACGAGCAGTACTTC. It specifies CASSPRRGGYGYEQYF.

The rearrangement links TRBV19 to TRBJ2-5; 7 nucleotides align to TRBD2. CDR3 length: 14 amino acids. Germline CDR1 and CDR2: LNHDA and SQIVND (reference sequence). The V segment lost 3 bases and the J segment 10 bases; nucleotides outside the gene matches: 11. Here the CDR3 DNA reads TGTGCCAGTAGTATGGTCGGCCTAGCGGTCGTCCAGTACTTC. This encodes CASSMVGLAVVQYF.

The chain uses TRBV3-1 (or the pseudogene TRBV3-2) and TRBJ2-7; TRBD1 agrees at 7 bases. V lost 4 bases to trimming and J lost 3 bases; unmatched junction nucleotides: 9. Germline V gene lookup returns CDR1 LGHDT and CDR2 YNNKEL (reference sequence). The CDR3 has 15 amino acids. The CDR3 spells CASSPPATGFYEQYF. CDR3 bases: TGTGCCAGCAGCCCCCCCGCGACAGGGTTCTACGAGCAGTACTTC.

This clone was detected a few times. CDR3 sequence: CASSLFPGSYEQYF. CDR3 nucleotides: TGCGCCAGCAGCCTATTTCCTGGCTCCTACGAGCAGTACTTC. V is TRBV5-1 and J is TRBJ2-7; no definite D call. This CDR3 spans 14 amino acids. Germline-derived CDR1 and CDR2 are SGHRS and YFSETQ. V shed 4 bases and J shed 0 bases, with 11 bases lying between them.

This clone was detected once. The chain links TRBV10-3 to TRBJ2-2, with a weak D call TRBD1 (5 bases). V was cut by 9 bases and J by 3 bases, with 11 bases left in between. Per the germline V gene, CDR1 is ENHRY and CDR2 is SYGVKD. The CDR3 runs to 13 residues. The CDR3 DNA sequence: TGTGCCATTAGAAGACAGTACACCGGGGAGCTGTTTTTT. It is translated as CAIRRQYTGELFF.

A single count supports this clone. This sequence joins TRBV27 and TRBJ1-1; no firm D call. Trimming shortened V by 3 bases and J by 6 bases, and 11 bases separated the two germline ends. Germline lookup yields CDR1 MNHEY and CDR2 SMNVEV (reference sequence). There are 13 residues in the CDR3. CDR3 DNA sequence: TGTGCCAGCAGTTTCGGCGGGAGGTCTGAAGCTTTCTTT. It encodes CASSFGGRSEAFF.

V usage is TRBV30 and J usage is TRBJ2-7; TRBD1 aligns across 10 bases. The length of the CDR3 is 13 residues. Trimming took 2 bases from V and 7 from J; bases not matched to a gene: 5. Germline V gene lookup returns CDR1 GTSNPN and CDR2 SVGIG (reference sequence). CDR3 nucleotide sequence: TGTGCCTGGAGTCGACAGGGGGCGGGAGAGCAGTACTTC. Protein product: CAWSRQGAGEQYF.

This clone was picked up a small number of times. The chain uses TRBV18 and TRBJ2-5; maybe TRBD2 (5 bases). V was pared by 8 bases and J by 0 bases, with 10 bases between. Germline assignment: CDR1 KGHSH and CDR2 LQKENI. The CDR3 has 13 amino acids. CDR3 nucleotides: TGTGCCAGCGCCCGAGGGTACCAAGAGACCCAGTACTTC. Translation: CASARGYQETQYF.

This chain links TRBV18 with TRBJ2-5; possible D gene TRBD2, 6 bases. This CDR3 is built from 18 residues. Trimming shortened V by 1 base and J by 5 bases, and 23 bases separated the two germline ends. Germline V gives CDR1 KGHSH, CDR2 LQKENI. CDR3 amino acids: CASSPLWEDILLEETQYF. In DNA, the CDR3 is TGTGCCAGCTCACCACTGTGGGAGGACATCCTTTTGGAGGAGACCCAGTACTTC.

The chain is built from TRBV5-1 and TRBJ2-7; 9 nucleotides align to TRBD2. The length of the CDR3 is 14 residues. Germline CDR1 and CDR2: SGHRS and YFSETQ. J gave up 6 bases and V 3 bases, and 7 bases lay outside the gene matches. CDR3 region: CASSWLAGVGEQYF. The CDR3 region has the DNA TGCGCCAGCAGCTGGTTAGCGGGAGTAGGCGAGCAGTACTTC.

The CDR3 DNA follows: TGTGCCAGCAGCACGGGACAGGGGTCTGGGGGAGGCAATCAGCCCCAGCATTTT. Encoded protein: CASSTGQGSGGGNQPQHF. This chain links TRBV7-8 with TRBJ1-5; 10 bases align to TRBD1. The germline CDR1 and CDR2 sequences are SGHVS and FQNEAQ. V gave up 5 bases and J gave up 2 bases; unmatched junction bases: 12. CDR3 size: 18 residues.

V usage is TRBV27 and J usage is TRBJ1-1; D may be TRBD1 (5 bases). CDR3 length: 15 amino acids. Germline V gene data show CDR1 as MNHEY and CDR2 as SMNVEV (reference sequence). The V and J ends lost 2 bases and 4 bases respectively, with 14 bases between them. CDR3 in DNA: TGTGCCAGCAGTTTAGGGAGGGGATGGGCCACTGAAGCTTTCTTT. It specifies CASSLGRGWATEAFF.